The entry below describes one TCR beta chain. The antigen is not known. These data belong to a study of graft-versus-host responses after intestinal transplantation. Across the study: Recipients across the board were started on anti-thymocyte globulin induction, then kept on tacrolimus and steroids for about 3 years. Overall study results and limits: Present in recipient marrow, GvH clones included some that appeared first in ileum or blood. Graft-donor T cell macrochimerism coincided with high graft-versus-host to host-versus-graft clonal ratios in allografts. HvG clone declines early post-transplant were associated with peak circulating GvH levels.

Some clones are missing from TCRdb's copy, which holds only in-frame ones; the method was immunoSEQ multiplex PCR. This repertoire shows about 25,000 clones, roughly 95% found once; its top ten account for roughly 0.5%. The source material was PBMCs, sampled 156 days after intestinal transplant. This clonotype was sampled from a human patient who received an intestinal transplant, so some T cells may come from the graft donor.

The CDR3 nucleotides read TGTGCCAGCAGTTCATCCAGTGTGGGCAGGAACAATGAGCAGTTCTTC. This translates into CASSSSSVGRNNEQFF. The rearrangement links TRBV7-6 to TRBJ2-1; unclear D gene. V was cut by 6 bases and J by 5 bases, with 20 bases left in between. The CDR3 is 16 residues long. Germline values: CDR1 SGHVS, CDR2 FNYEAQ.